A single sample gave rise to the 21 T cell receptor beta chains below, sequenced in a study of T-cell reconstitution after alpha-beta-depleted transplantation in children. Preparation of the TCRbeta library was carried out with unique molecular identifiers. TCRdb reprocessed the PCR reads via MiXCR and lists one record per CDR3 protein. The repertoire holds more than 200,000 distinct CDR3 sequences, approximately 15% seen once, with 35% to 50% in the top ten. Sequenced here: PBMCs, mostly from graft donor cells, sampled 360 days after TCRalphabeta/CD19-depleted stem cell transplant. The origin of the receptors is a male patient between 2 and 9 years old who had a stem cell transplant for acute lymphoblastic leukemia, so the T cells may come from the graft donor.

The V call is TRBV10-3, the J call TRBJ2-5, with D possibly being TRBD1 (6 bases). Germline V gene lookup returns CDR1 ENHRY and CDR2 SYGVKD. The CDR3 runs 13 residues. The ends were cut back, 11 bases at V and 3 bases at J, with 16 bases in the middle. CDR3 region: CAAMGAQEETQYF. CDR3 nucleotides: TGTGCCGCCATGGGGGCCCAGGAAGAGACCCAGTACTTC.

CDR3 nucleotides: TGTGCCAGCTCACTAGGTGGCGGGTCTAACTATGGCTACACCTTC. Translation gives CASSLGGGSNYGYTF. This chain joins TRBV18 and TRBJ1-2; D uncertain. The CDR3 is made up of 15 amino acids. The germline V and J ends were trimmed by 4 bases and 0 bases, with 12 bases remaining between them. Per the germline V gene, CDR1 is KGHSH and CDR2 is LQKENI.

This sequence joins TRBV12-3 or TRBV12-4 and TRBJ1-1; the D gene is possibly TRBD1 (5 bases). The V end was cut by 5 bases, the J end by 1 base, with 11 bases between. The CDR3 consists of 14 residues. The CDR3 is CASSPQAGNTEAFF. The CDR3 DNA reads as TGTGCCAGCAGTCCACAGGCTGGGAACACTGAAGCTTTCTTT.

This clonotype was observed many times. J is TRBJ2-2 and V is TRBV12-3 or TRBV12-4; 8 nucleotides agree with TRBD1. The V gene end was trimmed by 6 bases and the J gene end by 7 bases; junction bases not matched to a gene: 4. This CDR3 region has 13 residues. The CDR3, as DNA: TGTGCCAGCAGCAGTACAGGGGGCGGGGAGCTGTTTTTT. Its protein is CASSSTGGGELFF.

This clonotype was seen only a few times. This rearrangement joins TRBV5-1 to TRBJ2-3; 9 bases line up with TRBD2. The CDR3 runs to 15 residues. J lost 5 bases, V lost 8 bases, and 12 bases had no gene match. Germline V CDR1 and CDR2: SGHRS, YFSETQ. The CDR3 DNA is TGCGCCAGTCGGATGGCTAGCGGGGTGGGAGATACGCAGTATTTT. Amino acids: CASRMASGVGDTQYF.

There are many counts of this clonotype. This chain uses TRBV18 with TRBJ2-3; D possibly uses TRBD1 or TRBD2 (5 bases each). The CDR3 has 17 amino acids. Germline loops: CDR1 KGHSH, CDR2 LQKENI. Trimming took off 1 base at V and 2 bases at J, with 16 bases between the two ends. CDR3 region: CASSPLGTPRTTDTQYF. The DNA for the CDR3 is TGTGCCAGCTCACCACTGGGGACGCCCCGAACCACAGATACGCAGTATTTT.

The chain joins TRBV6-5 to TRBJ2-3; D ambiguous. The CDR3 runs 16 residues. From germline, CDR1 is MNHEY and CDR2 SVGAGI. The V gene lost 2 bases and the J gene lost 1 base, with 13 bases spanning the gap. The CDR3, as DNA: TGTGCCAGCAGTTACATCGCACGTGGAGGCACAGATACGCAGTATTTT. It encodes CASSYIARGGTDTQYF.

The sample holds a few counts of this clonotype. CDR3 sequence: CASSERLGIALTDTQYF. The CDR3 region has the DNA TGTGCCAGCAGCGAAAGACTTGGGATAGCTCTGACAGATACGCAGTATTTT. This chain uses TRBV9 with TRBJ2-3; unclear D gene. The CDR3 spans 17 residues. V gave up 3 bases and J gave up 3 bases, with 20 bases separating them. CDR1 and CDR2 from the germline V gene are SGDLS and YYNGEE. The variable domain in full, completed from reference TRBV9 and TRBJ2-3, reads DSGVTQTPKHLITATGQRVTLRCSPRSGDLSVYWYQQSLDQGLQFLIQYYNGEERAKGNILERFSAQQFPDLHSELNLSSLELGDSALYFCASSERLGIALTDTQYFGPGTRLTVL.

The sample holds a few counts of this clonotype. DNA of the CDR3: TGTGCCAGCAGTTCCGTACAGGGCGGCTATGGCTACACCTTC. Its protein product is CASSSVQGGYGYTF. The genes are TRBV27 and TRBJ1-2, with D possibly being TRBD1 (6 bases). V lost 4 bases to trimming and J lost 4 bases, with 13 bases between them. The CDR3 spans 14 residues. Germline CDR1 and CDR2: MNHEY and SMNVEV (reference sequence).

This rearrangement joins TRBV7-2 to TRBJ2-3, with 9 bases aligning to TRBD2. CDR3 length: 15 amino acids. Trimming took 5 bases from V and 7 from J; bases not matched to a gene: 10. The germline CDR1 and CDR2 sequences are SGHTA and FQGNSA. The CDR3 is CASSESGTSRNTQYF. Here the CDR3 DNA reads TGTGCCAGCAGCGAATCCGGGACTAGCAGGAATACGCAGTATTTT.

This chain links TRBV4-3 with TRBJ2-7, with a possible D match to TRBD2 (6 bases). Germline V gene sequence: CDR1 LGHNA, CDR2 YSLEER. The CDR3 is 13 residues long. Trimming took off 0 bases at V and 3 bases at J, with 6 bases between the two ends. CDR3 sequence (DNA): TGCGCCAGCAGCCAAGAGGAGGGCTACGAGCAGTACTTC. This encodes CASSQEEGYEQYF.

V usage is TRBV10-3 and J usage is TRBJ2-7; a possible D gene is TRBD2 (5 bases). This CDR3 is 16 amino acids long. V lost 0 bases to trimming and J lost 3 bases, with 15 bases between them. CDR1 is ENHRY and CDR2 is SYGVKD in the germline V gene. DNA of the CDR3: TGTGCCATCAGTGAGTCGACGGGGAGCGCTAGCTACGAGCAGTACTTC. Translated, it gives CAISESTGSASYEQYF.

The chain has TRBV6-5 and TRBJ2-7; tentative D call: TRBD1 (6 bases). Germline V gene lookup returns CDR1 MNHEY and CDR2 SVGAGI. V gave up 0 bases and J gave up 1 base, with 7 bases separating them. The CDR3 totals 14 residues. CDR3 sequence (DNA): TGTGCCAGCAGTTACTCGGACAGATCCTACGAGCAGTACTTC. It codes for CASSYSDRSYEQYF.

A few counts support this clonotype. The chain is built from TRBV4-1 and TRBJ2-5; 11 bases fit TRBD1. The CDR3 runs to 16 residues. Germline trimming cut 2 bases from V and 4 bases from J; bases unmatched to any gene: 6. In germline, CDR1 is MGHRA, CDR2 YSYEKL. The CDR3 spells CASSQIGQGAGETQYF. The CDR3 DNA reads as TGCGCCAGCAGCCAAATAGGACAGGGGGCGGGAGAGACCCAGTACTTC.

V gene TRBV12-3 or TRBV12-4 combines with J gene TRBJ1-5; no definite D call. Trimming took off 6 bases at V and 1 base at J, with 7 bases between the two ends. CDR3 length equals 13 residues. CDR3 coding DNA: TGTGCCAGCAGCGGTAAAAGCAATCAGCCCCAGCATTTT. Its protein product is CASSGKSNQPQHF.

This rearrangement joins TRBV7-2 to TRBJ1-1; D gene unclear. V dropped 5 bases and J dropped 4 bases, with 20 bases sitting between them. This CDR3 has 16 amino acids. CDR1 is SGHTA and CDR2 is FQGNSA in the germline V gene. CDR3 in amino acids: CASSLRSVSGTTEAFF. CDR3 sequence (DNA): TGTGCCAGCAGCCTCAGGTCGGTCTCCGGCACCACTGAAGCTTTCTTT.

The chain joins TRBV20-1 to TRBJ2-5; no definite D call. The length of the CDR3 is 14 residues. Germline CDR1 DFQATT, CDR2 SNEGSKA (reference sequence). Trimming took off 1 base at V and 9 bases at J, with 18 bases between the two ends. The CDR3 region is CSARARNSSRAQYF. The CDR3 bases are TGCAGTGCTAGAGCCCGCAACTCTTCTCGGGCCCAGTACTTC.

The V gene is TRBV7-6, the J gene TRBJ2-2; 13 bases are shared with TRBD2. The CDR3 has 19 residues. In germline, CDR1 is SGHVS, CDR2 FNYEAQ. V shed 1 base, J shed 2 bases, and the junction held 7 bases outside the gene matches. The CDR3, as DNA: TGTGCCAGCAGCTTAGTTGTGACTAGCGGGGGGCCTAACACCGGGGAGCTGTTTTTT. Its translation is CASSLVVTSGGPNTGELFF.

The chain is built from TRBV27 and TRBJ2-3; D ambiguous. Trimming left V 0 bases short and J 2 bases short, with 6 bases between. The CDR3 sequence is 14 residues long. Looked up from germline, CDR1 is MNHEY and CDR2 is SMNVEV (reference sequence). CDR3 in amino acids: CASSLSRPTDTQYF. In DNA, the CDR3 is TGTGCCAGCAGTTTATCTAGGCCCACAGATACGCAGTATTTT.

This chain connects TRBV11-1 to TRBJ2-3, with D maybe TRBD2 (5 bases). Germline CDR1 and CDR2: SGHAT and FQDESV (reference sequence). The CDR3 is made up of 16 amino acids. The germline V and J ends were trimmed by 2 bases and 0 bases, with 12 bases remaining between them. As DNA, the CDR3 is TGTGCCAGCAGCTTAAGGGCCCGGACTAGCACAGATACGCAGTATTTT. Its translation: CASSLRARTSTDTQYF.

This clonotype was seen only a few times. The genes are TRBV5-1 and TRBJ2-5; no definite D call. The CDR3 sequence is 13 residues long. Germline CDR1 is SGHRS and CDR2 is YFSETQ. The V end was cut by 3 bases, the J end by 3 bases, with 9 bases between. For the CDR3, the DNA is TGCGCCAGCAGCTCGGGCTCCGAAGAGACCCAGTACTTC. As protein: CASSSGSEETQYF.